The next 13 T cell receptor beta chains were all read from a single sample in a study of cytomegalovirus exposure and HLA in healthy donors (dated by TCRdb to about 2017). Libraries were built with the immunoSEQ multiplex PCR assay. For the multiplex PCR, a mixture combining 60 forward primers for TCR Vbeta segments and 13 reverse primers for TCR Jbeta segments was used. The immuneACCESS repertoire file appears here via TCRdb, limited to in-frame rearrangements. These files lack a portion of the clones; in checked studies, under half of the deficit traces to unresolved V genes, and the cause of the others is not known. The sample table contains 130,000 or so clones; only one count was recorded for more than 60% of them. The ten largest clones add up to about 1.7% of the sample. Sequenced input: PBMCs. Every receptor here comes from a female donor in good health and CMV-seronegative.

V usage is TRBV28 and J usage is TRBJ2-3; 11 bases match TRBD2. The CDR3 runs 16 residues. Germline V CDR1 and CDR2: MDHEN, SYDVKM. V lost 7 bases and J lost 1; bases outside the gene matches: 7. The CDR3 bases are TGTGCCAGCACCTATAGCGGGGGGGCCGGCACAGATACGCAGTATTTT. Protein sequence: CASTYSGGAGTDTQYF. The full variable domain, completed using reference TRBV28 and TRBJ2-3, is DVKVTQSSRYLVKRTGEKVFLECVQDMDHENMFWYRQDPGLGLRLIYFSYDVKMKEKGDIPEGYSVSREKKERFSLILESASTNQTSMYLCASTYSGGAGTDTQYFGPGTRLTVL.

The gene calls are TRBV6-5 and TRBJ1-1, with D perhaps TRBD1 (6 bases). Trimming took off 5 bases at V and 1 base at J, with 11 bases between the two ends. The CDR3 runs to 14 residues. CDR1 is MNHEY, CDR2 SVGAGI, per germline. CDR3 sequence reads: CASSKGTRNTEAFF. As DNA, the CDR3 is TGTGCCAGCAGTAAAGGGACACGGAACACTGAAGCTTTCTTT.

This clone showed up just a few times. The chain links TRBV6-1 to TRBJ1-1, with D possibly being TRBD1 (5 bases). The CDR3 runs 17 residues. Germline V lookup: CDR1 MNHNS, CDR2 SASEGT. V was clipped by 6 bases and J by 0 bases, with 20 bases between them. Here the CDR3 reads CASRERDSSRLNTEAFF. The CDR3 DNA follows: TGTGCCAGCAGAGAACGGGACTCGTCCCGATTGAACACTGAAGCTTTCTTT.

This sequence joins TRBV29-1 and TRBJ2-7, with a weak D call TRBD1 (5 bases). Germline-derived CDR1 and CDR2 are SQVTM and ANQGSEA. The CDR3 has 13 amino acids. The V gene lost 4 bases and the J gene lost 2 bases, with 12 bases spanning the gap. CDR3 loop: CSVVTTETYEQYF. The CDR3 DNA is TGCAGCGTTGTCACGACAGAGACCTACGAGCAGTACTTC.

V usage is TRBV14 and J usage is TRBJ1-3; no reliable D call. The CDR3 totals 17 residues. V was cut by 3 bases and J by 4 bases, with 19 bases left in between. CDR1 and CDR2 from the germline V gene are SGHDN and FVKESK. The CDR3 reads CASSHDFGSLGGNTIYF. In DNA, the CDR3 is TGTGCCAGCAGCCATGATTTCGGGAGCCTGGGCGGAAACACCATATATTTT.

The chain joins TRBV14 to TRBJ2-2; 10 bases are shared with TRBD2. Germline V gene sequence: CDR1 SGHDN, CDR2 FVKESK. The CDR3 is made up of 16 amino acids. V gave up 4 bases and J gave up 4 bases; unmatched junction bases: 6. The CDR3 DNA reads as TGTGCCAGCAGCCCCGGGACTAGCGCGACCACCGGGGAGCTGTTTTTT. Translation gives CASSPGTSATTGELFF.

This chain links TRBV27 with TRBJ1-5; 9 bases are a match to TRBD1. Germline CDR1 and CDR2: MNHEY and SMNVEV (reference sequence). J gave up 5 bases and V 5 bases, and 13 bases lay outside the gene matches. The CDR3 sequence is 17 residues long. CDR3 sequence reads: CASSAGGTGMFDQPQHF. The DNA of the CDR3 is TGTGCCAGCAGTGCCGGCGGGACAGGGATGTTTGATCAGCCCCAGCATTTT.

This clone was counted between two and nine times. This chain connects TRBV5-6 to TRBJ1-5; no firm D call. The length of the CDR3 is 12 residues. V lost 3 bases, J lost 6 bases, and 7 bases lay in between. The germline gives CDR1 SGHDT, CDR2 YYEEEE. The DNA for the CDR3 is TGTGCCAGCAGCTCCGGTGGTCAGCCCCAGCATTTT. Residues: CASSSGGQPQHF.

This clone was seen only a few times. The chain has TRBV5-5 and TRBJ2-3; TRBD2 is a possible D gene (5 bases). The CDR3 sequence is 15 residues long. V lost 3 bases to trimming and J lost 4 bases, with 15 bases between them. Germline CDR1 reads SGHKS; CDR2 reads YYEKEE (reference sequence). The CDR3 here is CASSSLLASSDTQYF. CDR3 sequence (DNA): TGTGCCAGCAGCTCATTGCTGGCTAGCTCAGATACGCAGTATTTT.

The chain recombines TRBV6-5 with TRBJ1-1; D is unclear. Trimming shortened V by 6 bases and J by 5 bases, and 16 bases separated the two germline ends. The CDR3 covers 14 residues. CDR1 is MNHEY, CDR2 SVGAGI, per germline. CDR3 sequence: CASRNAPAETEAFF. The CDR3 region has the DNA TGTGCCAGCAGAAACGCTCCGGCGGAGACTGAAGCTTTCTTT.

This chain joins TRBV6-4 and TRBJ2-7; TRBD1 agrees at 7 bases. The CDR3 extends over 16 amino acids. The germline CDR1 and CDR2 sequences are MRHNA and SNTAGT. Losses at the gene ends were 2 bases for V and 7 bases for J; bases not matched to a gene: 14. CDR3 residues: CASSDIAGTARPEQYF. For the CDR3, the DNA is TGTGCCAGCAGTGACATAGCCGGGACAGCCCGCCCTGAGCAGTACTTC.

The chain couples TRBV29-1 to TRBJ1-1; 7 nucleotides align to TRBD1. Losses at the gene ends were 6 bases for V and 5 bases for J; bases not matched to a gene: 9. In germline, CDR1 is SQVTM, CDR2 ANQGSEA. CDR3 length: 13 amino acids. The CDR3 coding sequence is TGCAGCGTGCTTTCGACAGGGTTAACTGAAGCTTTCTTT. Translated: CSVLSTGLTEAFF.

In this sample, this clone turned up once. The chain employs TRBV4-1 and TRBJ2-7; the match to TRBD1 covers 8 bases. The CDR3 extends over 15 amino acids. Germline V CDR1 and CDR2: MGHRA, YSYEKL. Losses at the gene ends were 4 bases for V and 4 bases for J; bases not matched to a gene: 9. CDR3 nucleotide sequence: TGCGCCAGCAGCCCTGGACAGGGAACATTTTACGAGCAGTACTTC. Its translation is CASSPGQGTFYEQYF.